This T cell receptor beta chain is drawn from a study of T cell responses to AZD1222 COVID-19 vaccine. The protocol was immunoSEQ multiplex PCR, while the TCRdb copy is restricted to in-frame clones and leaves out a portion. The sample has about 68,000 clones, about 90% seen once; the top ten hold around 8%. Germline V CDR1 and CDR2: KGHSH, LQKENI. The CDR3 extends over 12 amino acids. Trimming removed 4 bases from V and 4 bases from J, with 5 bases in between. The sequencing used peripheral blood, collected on day 0 of AZD1222 vaccination. The chain couples TRBV18 to TRBJ1-5, with D possibly being TRBD1 (5 bases). The sequence derives from an adult in good health. CDR3 DNA sequence: TGTGCCAGCTCACAGGGGAATCAGCCCCAGCATTTT. As protein: CASSQGNQPQHF.